The 27 T cell receptor beta chains below were found in one sample sequenced in a study of blood T cell repertoires in COVID-19. Repertoires were generated with immunoSEQ multiplex PCR, while TCRdb's copy carries only in-frame clones and drops some. The sample consists of some 120,000 clones, just over 75% of them appearing once. Sequencing input: peripheral blood. These receptors came from a human donor in a cohort sampled during active COVID-19.

This clone was counted a single time. J is TRBJ1-5 and V is TRBV18, with 10 positions matching TRBD1. V gave up 2 bases and J gave up 5 bases; unmatched junction bases: 3. CDR3 length: 15 residues. Germline V CDR1 and CDR2: KGHSH, LQKENI. CDR3 residues: CASSPGTGVYQPQHF. CDR3 nucleotides: TGTGCCAGCTCACCAGGGACAGGGGTGTATCAGCCCCAGCATTTT. The variable domain in full, completed from reference TRBV18 and TRBJ1-5, reads NAGVMQNPRHLVRRRGQEARLRCSPMKGHSHVYWYRQLPEEGLKFMVYLQKENIIDESGMPKERFSAEFPKEGPSILRIQQVVRGDSAAYFCASSPGTGVYQPQHFGDGTRLSIL.

This clone appeared a few times. The chain couples TRBV24-1 to TRBJ1-4; 8 bases line up with TRBD1. The trim removed 3 bases at V and 9 bases at J, leaving 11 bases unmatched. Germline CDR1 reads KGHDR; CDR2 reads SFDVKD. The CDR3 is 16 residues long. CDR3 nucleotide sequence: TGTGCCACCAGTGATCCCCCCAGGGGGCGCGAGAAAAAACTGTTTTTT. Translation: CATSDPPRGREKKLFF.

Only one count was recorded for this clone. This chain links TRBV4-2 with TRBJ2-6, with 7 positions matching TRBD1. The CDR3 spans 20 residues. V lost 0 bases and J lost 0; bases outside the gene matches: 11. CDR1 and CDR2 (germline): LGHNA, YNFKEQ. CDR3: CASSQETVGQFSSGANVLTF. In DNA, the CDR3 is TGTGCCAGCAGCCAAGAAACAGTGGGACAGTTTTCCTCTGGGGCCAACGTCCTGACTTTC.

This clone occurred a few times. The chain couples TRBV7-9 to TRBJ1-1; D is possibly TRBD1 (5 bases). The CDR3 extends over 13 amino acids. V gave up 3 bases and J gave up 5 bases, with 10 bases separating them. In germline, CDR1 is SEHNR, CDR2 FQNEAQ (reference sequence). The CDR3 protein is CASSLSRDTEAFF. The CDR3 region has the DNA TGTGCCAGCAGCTTGTCCAGGGATACTGAAGCTTTCTTT. Full variable domain (remainder filled in from reference TRBV7-9 and TRBJ1-1): DTGVSQNPRHKITKRGQNVTFRCDPISEHNRLYWYRQTLGQGPEFLTYFQNEAQLEKSRLLSDRFSAERPKGSFSTLEIQRTEQGDSAMYLCASSLSRDTEAFFGQGTRLTVV.

CDR3 coding DNA: TGTGCCAGCAGCTTACTTGACAGTGAAGCTTTCTTT. This translates into CASSLLDSEAFF. The V and J genes are TRBV7-9 and TRBJ1-1; D might be TRBD1 (5 bases). Trimming removed 2 bases at V and 7 bases at J, with 8 bases between. Germline lookup yields CDR1 SEHNR and CDR2 FQNEAQ (reference sequence). The CDR3 length is 12 residues.

CDR3 in amino acids: CASSPSRQLETEAFF. The DNA for the CDR3 is TGTGCCAGCAGCCCCTCCCGCCAATTGGAGACTGAAGCTTTCTTT. The V and J genes are TRBV25-1 and TRBJ1-1; D is unclear. This CDR3 region has 15 residues. With 6 bases removed from V and 5 bases from J, the gap between germline ends came to 19 bases. CDR1 is MGHDK, CDR2 SYGVNS, per germline.

This sequence joins TRBV18 and TRBJ2-7, with 8 bases aligning to TRBD1. Germline-derived CDR1 and CDR2 are KGHSH and LQKENI. The CDR3 is 15 amino acids. The trim removed 6 bases at V and 0 bases at J, leaving 7 bases unmatched. The CDR3 DNA reads TGTGCCAGCTCCCCCAACAGGGGGGCCTCCTACGAGCAGTACTTC. Translating gives CASSPNRGASYEQYF.

The chain couples TRBV19 to TRBJ1-1, with 7 bases identical to TRBD1. Germline CDR1 reads LNHDA; CDR2 reads SQIVND (reference sequence). This CDR3 region has 14 residues. V dropped 4 bases and J dropped 1; count of bases not matched to a gene: 3. For the CDR3, the DNA is TGTGCCAGTAGTAACCGGGACAGGAACACTGAAGCTTTCTTT. Protein: CASSNRDRNTEAFF.

The genes are TRBV2 and TRBJ2-5, with D maybe TRBD1 (6 bases). The germline CDR1 and CDR2 sequences are SNHLY and FYNNEI. This CDR3 spans 13 amino acids. Trimming shortened V by 4 bases and J by 2 bases, and 8 bases separated the two germline ends. The CDR3 spells CASSGGRQETQYF. In DNA, the CDR3 is TGTGCCAGCAGTGGGGGGCGACAAGAGACCCAGTACTTC. The complete variable domain, with remaining parts taken from reference TRBV2 and TRBJ2-5, reads EPEVTQTPSHQVTQMGQEVILRCVPISNHLYFYWYRQILGQKVEFLVSFYNNEISEKSEIFDDQFSVERPDGSNFTLKIRSTKLEDSAMYFCASSGGRQETQYFGPGTRLLVL.

The gene calls are TRBV27 and TRBJ1-2; no definite D call. Trimming left V 2 bases short and J 4 bases short, with 11 bases between. Germline lookup yields CDR1 MNHEY and CDR2 SMNVEV (reference sequence). This CDR3 region has 14 residues. The CDR3 DNA follows: TGTGCCAGCAGTTTAGGGCCCGCCGGCTATGGCTACACCTTC. Protein sequence: CASSLGPAGYGYTF.

The genes are TRBV30 and TRBJ1-1; D is possibly TRBD1 (6 bases). V was cut by 3 bases and J by 5 bases, with 10 bases left in between. CDR1 GTSNPN and CDR2 SVGIG come from the germline V gene (reference sequence). This CDR3 has 12 amino acids. Written as DNA, the CDR3 is TGTGCCTGGAGCCCTCAGGGGACTGAAGCTTTCTTT. This translates into CAWSPQGTEAFF.

The chain joins TRBV5-8 to TRBJ2-3; maybe TRBD2 (5 bases). The V and J ends lost 4 bases and 0 bases respectively, with 12 bases between them. The CDR3 sequence is 15 residues long. The germline gives CDR1 SGHTS, CDR2 YDEGEE. The CDR3 nucleotides are TGTGCCAGCAGCCCCGGACTGGGAAGCACAGATACGCAGTATTTT. The encoded protein is CASSPGLGSTDTQYF.

The rearrangement uses TRBV27 and TRBJ2-7, with TRBD1 matching over 9 bases. V was pared by 6 bases and J by 3 bases, with 6 bases of the junction left unmatched. In germline, CDR1 is MNHEY, CDR2 SMNVEV (reference sequence). This CDR3 contains 14 residues. The CDR3, as DNA: TGTGCCAGCAGCCGTGAGACAGGGGGCTACGAGCAGTACTTC. This encodes CASSRETGGYEQYF.

In its sample, this clone was seen once. The V call is TRBV7-9, the J call TRBJ2-5, with TRBD2 as a possible D gene (6 bases). Germline V gene sequence: CDR1 SEHNR, CDR2 FQNEAQ (reference sequence). CDR3 length: 14 amino acids. The V end lost 3 bases, the J end lost 3 bases, and 11 bases lay between the germline ends. The CDR3 region has the DNA TGTGCCAGCAGCTTCGGAGGGGTGAAAGAGACCCAGTACTTC. Protein: CASSFGGVKETQYF.

The gene calls are TRBV12-2 and TRBJ1-1; the D call in the table, TRBD1, was not verified against the DNA. TRBV12-2 is flagged as a pseudogene. This CDR3 is 14 amino acids long. CDR3 DNA sequence: TGTGCAAGTCGCTTAGGGCAAACGAACACTGAAGCTTTCTTT. Its protein is CASRLGQTNTEAFF.

V is TRBV4-1 and J is TRBJ2-5, with D possibly matching TRBD1 (5 bases). V lost 1 base, J lost 9 bases, and 15 bases lay in between. The CDR3 totals 14 residues. Germline CDR1 MGHRA, CDR2 YSYEKL. Written as DNA, the CDR3 is TGCGCCAGCAGCCAAGTGGCAGCAGCAGGGTCCCAGTACTTC. Translated: CASSQVAAAGSQYF.

The V and J genes are TRBV10-2 and TRBJ2-1, with 10 bases fitting TRBD2. V dropped 6 bases and J dropped 8; count of bases not matched to a gene: 10. Germline values: CDR1 WSHSY, CDR2 SAAADI. This CDR3 region has 15 residues. The CDR3 sequence: CASRFSGGLQDEQFF. DNA of the CDR3: TGCGCCAGCAGGTTTAGCGGGGGGTTGCAGGATGAGCAGTTCTTC.

This chain joins TRBV28 and TRBJ2-7; TRBD2 might be the D (7 bases). This CDR3 comprises 16 residues. From germline, CDR1 is MDHEN and CDR2 SYDVKM. V was clipped by 3 bases and J by 3 bases, with 18 bases between them. The CDR3 sequence: CASSFLRGGTNYEQYF. The CDR3 DNA follows: TGTGCCAGCAGTTTTTTGAGGGGGGGAACGAACTACGAGCAGTACTTC.

V usage is TRBV5-1 and J usage is TRBJ1-2; no firm D call. The germline V gene has CDR1 SGHRS and CDR2 YFSETQ. The CDR3 has 15 amino acids. Trimming pared 0 bases from V and 8 bases from J, leaving 17 bases between. CDR3 DNA: TGCGCCAGCAGCTTGGGAGGGAACCGCGCCCACGGCTACACCTTC. Its protein is CASSLGGNRAHGYTF.

The V call is TRBV7-8, the J call TRBJ2-7, with 7 positions matching TRBD2. V trimming: 7 bases; J trimming: 7 bases; junction bases outside the gene matches: 19. This CDR3 comprises 16 residues. Germline values: CDR1 SGHVS, CDR2 FQNEAQ. The CDR3 sequence is CASTPYWSGDPREQYF. CDR3 nucleotides: TGTGCCAGCACCCCTTACTGGAGCGGGGATCCTAGAGAGCAGTACTTC.

V gene TRBV7-9 combines with J gene TRBJ2-7, with TRBD2 matching over 9 bases. Losses at the gene ends were 5 bases for V and 6 bases for J; bases not matched to a gene: 11. The germline V gene has CDR1 SEHNR and CDR2 FQNEAQ (reference sequence). This CDR3 comprises 15 residues. The CDR3 protein is CASSAPGLAAAEQYF. The CDR3 bases are TGTGCCAGCAGCGCTCCGGGACTAGCCGCGGCCGAGCAGTACTTC.

The chain uses TRBV2 and TRBJ2-7; 7 nucleotides align to TRBD1. V was pared by 4 bases and J by 5 bases, with 5 bases of the junction left unmatched. From germline, CDR1 is SNHLY and CDR2 FYNNEI. The CDR3 totals 13 residues. CDR3 protein: CASSATGNDEQYF. The CDR3 bases are TGTGCCAGCAGTGCGACAGGGAACGACGAGCAGTACTTC.

The gene calls are TRBV19 and TRBJ2-4, with D tentatively TRBD2 (5 bases). Trimming cost V 5 bases and J 0 bases, with 23 bases left between them. The CDR3 is 19 residues long. Germline V gene data show CDR1 as LNHDA and CDR2 as SQIVND (reference sequence). In DNA form, the CDR3 reads TGTGCCAGTAGTCCTCACCGGGATCTACTCGGACTAGCCAAAAACATTCAGTACTTC. Translation gives CASSPHRDLLGLAKNIQYF.

This sequence joins TRBV7-8 and TRBJ2-3; the D gene is possibly TRBD2 (6 bases). The CDR3 is 17 amino acids. Trimming shortened V by 0 bases and J by 2 bases, and 15 bases separated the two germline ends. Germline-derived CDR1 and CDR2 are SGHVS and FQNEAQ. In DNA form, the CDR3 reads TGTGCCAGCAGCTTAGCGGTGGGACTCACAATCACAGATACGCAGTATTTT. It translates to CASSLAVGLTITDTQYF.

This chain joins TRBV6-5 and TRBJ1-2, with 8 bases identical to TRBD1. This CDR3 comprises 14 residues. After removal of 6 bases from V and 4 bases from J, the junction contained 7 bases not matched to a gene. Germline V lookup: CDR1 MNHEY, CDR2 SVGAGI. The CDR3, as DNA: TGTGCCAGCAGATCGGACAGGGCGCCCTATGGCTACACCTTC. Translation: CASRSDRAPYGYTF.

This chain joins TRBV4-1 and TRBJ2-3; D is unresolved. V lost 11 bases to trimming and J lost 1 base, with 10 bases between them. The CDR3 totals 12 residues. CDR1 and CDR2 from the germline V gene are MGHRA and YSYEKL. As DNA, the CDR3 is TGCGCCGCCACGCGGCGCACAGATACGCAGTATTTT. Translated: CAATRRTDTQYF.

This chain connects TRBV5-1 to TRBJ2-3, with 9 positions matching TRBD1. V dropped 4 bases and J dropped 0; count of bases not matched to a gene: 3. CDR3 length equals 15 residues. Per the germline V gene, CDR1 is SGHRS and CDR2 is YFSETQ. The CDR3 region is CASSRTGASTDTQYF. The CDR3 DNA follows: TGCGCCAGCAGCCGGACAGGGGCTAGCACAGATACGCAGTATTTT.